This is a list of T cell receptor beta chains from one sample in a study of blood T cell repertoires in COVID-19. Using immunoSEQ multiplex PCR, the repertoire was profiled, and TCRdb retains in-frame clones only, with some absent. The sample holds about 240,000 clones, around 90% seen once. Sequences were obtained from peripheral blood. The receptor source for this set is a woman aged 25-40 years with acute or convalescent COVID-19. Each CDR3 is given with its conserved first and last residue. D genes are given only for firm matches. Size is omitted from some rows. Given values are once, few, many or a class for expanded clones.

cdr3_nt,cdr3_aa,d_call,v_call,j_call,clone_size
TGTGCCAGCAGCTTAGTAGGCGGTGAGCAGTTCTTC,CASSLVGGEQFF,-,TRBV5-6,TRBJ2-1,-
TGTGCCAGTAGCCGGACAGGGGAAAGCAATCAGCCCCAGCATTTT,CASSRTGESNQPQHF,TRBD1,TRBV19,TRBJ1-5,-
TGTGCCAGCAGTTACTCACTCGGGGGGGCCGGAACCCAGTACTTC,CASSYSLGGAGTQYF,TRBD2,TRBV6-5,TRBJ2-5,-
TGTGCCAGCAGCTTATCGCGGACCGGGGAGCTGTTTTTT,CASSLSRTGELFF,-,TRBV7-9,TRBJ2-2,-
TGTGCCTGGACAAACAGAATCGAGCAGTACTTC,CAWTNRIEQYF,-,TRBV30,TRBJ2-7,-
TGTGCCAGCAGCTTAGCGCATTTCACAGGGGAAAGGATAAAGCCCCAGCATTTT,CASSLAHFTGERIKPQHF,TRBD1,TRBV7-2,TRBJ1-5,-
TGTGCCAGCCGACTAGCGGGAGGGTTCGAGCAGTACTTC,CASRLAGGFEQYF,TRBD2,TRBV6-5,TRBJ2-7,-
TGCGCCAGCAGCCAAGACGCTGGGAGCTCCTACAATGAGCAGTTCTTC,CASSQDAGSSYNEQFF,-,TRBV4-3,TRBJ2-1,-
TGTGCCAGCAGTGTCCGAGGAACGGTTGACTCTGGAAACACCATATATTTT,CASSVRGTVDSGNTIYF,-,TRBV2,TRBJ1-3,-
TGTGCCAGCAACCGACAAACTGGACAGCCGAAGTACTTC,CASNRQTGQPKYF,-,TRBV11-2,TRBJ2-7,-
TGTGCCAGCAGTTTAGGGACAGGGGGCATCGAGCAGTACTTC,CASSLGTGGIEQYF,TRBD1,TRBV28,TRBJ2-7,-
TGTGCCAGCAGCTTAGTTGGGAGCACCTACGAGCAGTACTTC,CASSLVGSTYEQYF,-,TRBV11-2,TRBJ2-7,-
TGCAGCGTTGAAGCCAACCTCCGGAGCGATGAGCAGTTCTTC,CSVEANLRSDEQFF,-,TRBV29-1,TRBJ2-1,-
TGTGCCAGCAGAGAGATTGTGCAGGGAAGAAATTCACCCCTCCACTTT,CASREIVQGRNSPLHF,-,TRBV19,TRBJ1-6,-
TGTGCCAGCAGCTTAGTAGGACAGGAAGCTTTCTTT,CASSLVGQEAFF,-,TRBV11-3,TRBJ1-1,-
TGCGCCAGCAGCGGCACAGGGTTAAACTATGGCTACACCTTC,CASSGTGLNYGYTF,-,TRBV5-1,TRBJ1-2,-
TGTGCCAGCAGCTTAGAGGGACTTACCTACGAGCAGTACTTC,CASSLEGLTYEQYF,-,TRBV11-2,TRBJ2-7,-
TGTGCCAGCTTCACGGCGGGCGCTGAGACCCAGTACTTC,CASFTAGAETQYF,-,TRBV18,TRBJ2-5,-
TGTGCCAGTAGTATGGTCGGGAGCACTGAAGCTTTCTTT,CASSMVGSTEAFF,-,TRBV19,TRBJ1-1,-
TGTGCCAGCAGCACGCACGGGACTAGCGGGACTTACAATGAGCAGTTCTTC,CASSTHGTSGTYNEQFF,TRBD2,TRBV9,TRBJ2-1,-
TGTGCCAGCACGGGGCGGGACGCGTACAATGAGCAGTTCTTC,CASTGRDAYNEQFF,-,TRBV9,TRBJ2-1,few
TGTGCCAGCAGTACGGGACAGGGCCATGGGGGGGAGCTGTTTTTT,CASSTGQGHGGELFF,TRBD1,TRBV6-6,TRBJ2-2,once
TGTGCCAGCGATGCACAGGGAAGAGGCTACACCTTC,CASDAQGRGYTF,-,TRBV6-5,TRBJ1-2,-
TGTGCCAGCAGTTTAGGGCCGGGGAATTATGGCTACACCTTC,CASSLGPGNYGYTF,-,TRBV28,TRBJ1-2,-
TGTGCCAGCAGCCAAGATTTCTTGTTGGCGGGAGGGCACTCAAACACAGATACGCAGTATTTT,CASSQDFLLAGGHSNTDTQYF,TRBD2,TRBV4-2,TRBJ2-3,once
TGTGCCAGCAGCTCTGGACAGCCCACCGTTTTCGAGCAGTACTTC,CASSSGQPTVFEQYF,-,TRBV13,TRBJ2-7,-
TGTGCCTGGATGGCGCGGGGGTACTATGGCTACACCTTC,CAWMARGYYGYTF,-,TRBV30,TRBJ1-2,-
TGTGCCAACCACAGGGGCCAAGAGACCCAGTACTTC,CANHRGQETQYF,TRBD1,TRBV12-3/TRBV12-4,TRBJ2-5,-
TGTGCCAGCAGCAAAAGCGACAGGTTTAATCAGCCCCAGCATTTT,CASSKSDRFNQPQHF,-,TRBV21-1,TRBJ1-5,-
TGTGCCAGTAAGACAGTAACTCTCAACACCGGGGAGCTGTTTTTT,CASKTVTLNTGELFF,-,TRBV19,TRBJ2-2,-
TGTGCCAGCAGCCTTAGCGGGAGTGGTATAGATGAGCAGTTCTTC,CASSLSGSGIDEQFF,TRBD2,TRBV16,TRBJ2-1,-
TGTGCCACCAGTGATTCGGGAGACTATGGCTACACCTTC,CATSDSGDYGYTF,-,TRBV24-1,TRBJ1-2,few
TGTGCCAGCAGTTTATCAGGGCCAGGGAAACTGTTTTTT,CASSLSGPGKLFF,-,TRBV12-3/TRBV12-4,TRBJ1-4,-
TGTGCCAGTAGTGGCGGGACGGCTAATGAAAAACTGTTTTTT,CASSGGTANEKLFF,-,TRBV19,TRBJ1-4,-
TGTGCCAGTAGTGGTCTCAGGACAGGGGGCTATTCTTCCTACAATGAGCAGTTCTTC,CASSGLRTGGYSSYNEQFF,TRBD1,TRBV19,TRBJ2-1,-
TGTGCCAGTAGTTTAGGGACTAGCGGGAGGGGAGCCGATAATGAGCAGTTCTTC,CASSLGTSGRGADNEQFF,TRBD2,TRBV19,TRBJ2-1,-
TGTGCCAGCAGCTTACAGGCAATCTCTGGAAACACCATATATTTT,CASSLQAISGNTIYF,-,TRBV7-2,TRBJ1-3,-
TGTGCCAGCGGAATCACGGGTTATAATTCACCCCTCCACTTT,CASGITGYNSPLHF,-,TRBV2,TRBJ1-6,once
TGTGCCTTCCTTAGCGGGCTCGTCTACAATGAGCAGTTCTTC,CAFLSGLVYNEQFF,TRBD2,TRBV30,TRBJ2-1,-
TGCGCCAGCAGTGAGTCCCTGGGCCTACAGCAGTATTTT,CASSESLGLQQYF,-,TRBV10-1,TRBJ2-3,-
TGTGCCAGCAGCTTACCTACAGGGGCGTTTGGGGGCATTCAGTACTTC,CASSLPTGAFGGIQYF,TRBD1,TRBV7-9,TRBJ2-4,-
TGTGCCAGCAGCCCCCGACTAGCGGGGACGCCAGATACGCAGTATTTT,CASSPRLAGTPDTQYF,TRBD2,TRBV6-2/TRBV6-3,TRBJ2-3,-
TGTGCCAGCAGTCAGCAGGGAGATACGCAGTATTTT,CASSQQGDTQYF,-,TRBV6-5,TRBJ2-3,-
TGTGCCAGCTCACCGACTAGCGCCATACAAGAGACCCAGTACTTC,CASSPTSAIQETQYF,TRBD2,TRBV18,TRBJ2-5,-
TGTGCCAGCAGCTTAGTGGGGGGTTTGGGAGATAATTCACCCCTCCACTTT,CASSLVGGLGDNSPLHF,-,TRBV7-9,TRBJ1-6,-
TGCGCCAGCAGCTTGAGTGTTAGGGGGGGCCGGGAGACCCAGTACTTC,CASSLSVRGGRETQYF,-,TRBV5-1,TRBJ2-5,-